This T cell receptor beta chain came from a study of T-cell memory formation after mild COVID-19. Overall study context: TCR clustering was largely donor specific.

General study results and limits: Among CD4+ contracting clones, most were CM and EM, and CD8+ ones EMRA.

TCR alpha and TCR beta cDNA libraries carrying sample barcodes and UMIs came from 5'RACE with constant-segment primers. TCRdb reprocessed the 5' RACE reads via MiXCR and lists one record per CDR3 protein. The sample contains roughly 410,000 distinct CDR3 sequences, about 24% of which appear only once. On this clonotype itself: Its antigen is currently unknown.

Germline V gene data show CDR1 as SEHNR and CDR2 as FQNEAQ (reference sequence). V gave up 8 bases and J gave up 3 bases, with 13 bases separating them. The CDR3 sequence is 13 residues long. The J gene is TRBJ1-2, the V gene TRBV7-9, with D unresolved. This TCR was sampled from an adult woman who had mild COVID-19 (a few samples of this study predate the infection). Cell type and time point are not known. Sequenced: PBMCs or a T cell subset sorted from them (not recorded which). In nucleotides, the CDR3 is TGTGCCAGCGGTCGGTCAGGATACTATGGCTACACCTTC. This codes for CASGRSGYYGYTF. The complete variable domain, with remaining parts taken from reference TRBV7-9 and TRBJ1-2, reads DTGVSQNPRHKITKRGQNVTFRCDPISEHNRLYWYRQTLGQGPEFLTYFQNEAQLEKSRLLSDRFSAERPKGSFSTLEIQRTEQGDSAMYLCASGRSGYYGYTFGSGTRLTVV.